This passage covers 21 T cell receptor beta chains from one sample sequenced in a study of shared clonotypes between healthy human individuals. Measured with immunoSEQ multiplex PCR; TCRdb has only the in-frame clones, and not every one. The sample lists about 690,000 clones; roughly 87% were seen once. Sequenced input: memory CD8+ T cells from PBMCs. The subset was: CD45RO+ cells pooled with CCR7-negative TemRA cells. The receptors stem from a man aged 18-30 years in good health. Some clones in this sample may be carry-over from other donors' samples.

V is TRBV4-1 and J is TRBJ1-3; D gene ambiguous. This CDR3 has 11 amino acids. Germline CDR1 is MGHRA and CDR2 is YSYEKL. The V end lost 1 base, the J end lost 7 bases, and 2 bases lay between the germline ends. The CDR3 bases are TGCGCCAGCAGCCAAGTGAACACCATATATTTT. Protein product: CASSQVNTIYF.

This clone appeared once. V and J are TRBV5-6 and TRBJ1-1; perhaps TRBD1 as D (6 bases). The germline V gene has CDR1 SGHDT and CDR2 YYEEEE. The CDR3 runs 19 residues. Trimming shortened V by 4 bases and J by 6 bases, and 31 bases separated the two germline ends. The CDR3 region is CASSTGATGPNLRGAEAFF. In nucleotides, the CDR3 is TGTGCCAGCAGCACCGGAGCGACAGGACCGAACCTACGAGGCGCTGAAGCTTTCTTT. Drawing the rest from reference TRBV5-6 and TRBJ1-1, the complete variable domain is DAGVTQSPTHLIKTRGQQVTLRCSPKSGHDTVSWYQQALGQGPQFIFQYYEEEERQRGNFPDRFSGHQFPNYSSELNVNALLLGDSALYLCASSTGATGPNLRGAEAFFGQGTRLTVV.

The chain has TRBV10-2 and TRBJ2-7, with D perhaps given as TRBD1 or TRBD2 (5 bases each). Trimming took off 3 bases at V and 5 bases at J, with 8 bases between the two ends. This CDR3 is built from 12 residues. The germline V gene encodes CDR1 WSHSY and CDR2 SAAADI. CDR3 DNA: TGCGCCAGCAGTGATAGAGGGGACGAGCAGTACTTC. As protein: CASSDRGDEQYF.

The CDR3 coding sequence is TGTGCCAGCAGCAAAGCTGGGGGGCCAGATACGCAGTATTTT. This encodes CASSKAGGPDTQYF. This sequence joins TRBV21-1 and TRBJ2-3. TRBV21-1 is a documented pseudogene. CDR3 length: 14 residues.

This chain connects TRBV7-9 to TRBJ2-7; D possibly corresponds to TRBD2 (6 bases). Germline V lookup: CDR1 SEHNR, CDR2 FQNEAQ (reference sequence). The V gene lost 1 base and the J gene lost 5 bases, with 15 bases spanning the gap. The length of the CDR3 is 15 residues. The CDR3 reads CASSLEETGDHEQYF. As DNA, the CDR3 is TGTGCCAGCAGCTTAGAAGAGACGGGGGACCACGAGCAGTACTTC.

The rearrangement joins TRBV9 to TRBJ1-2; D gene ambiguous. Between the trimmed V and J ends, which lost 0 bases and 4 bases, there was a span of 16 bases. Looked up from germline, CDR1 is SGDLS and CDR2 is YYNGEE. The CDR3 loop spans 16 amino acids. The CDR3 region has the DNA TGTGCCAGCAGCGTAGGTAGGACGGCAGGTTTCTATGGCTACACCTTC. The encoded protein is CASSVGRTAGFYGYTF.

This sequence joins TRBV2 and TRBJ2-7; TRBD2 matches 9 bases. V lost 6 bases and J lost 6; bases outside the gene matches: 6. Germline CDR1 reads SNHLY; CDR2 reads FYNNEI. The CDR3 is made up of 13 amino acids. CDR3 DNA sequence: TGTGCCAGCAGGTCCTATAGCGGGAGCGAGCAGTACTTC. Protein product: CASRSYSGSEQYF.

This chain joins TRBV6-5 and TRBJ2-7; 11 bases line up with TRBD2. CDR1 and CDR2 (germline): MNHEY, SVGAGI. The J segment lost 4 bases and the V segment lost 2 bases, leaving 1 base of the junction unmatched. This CDR3 contains 14 residues. The CDR3 DNA reads TGTGCCAGCAGTTACGGGACTAGCGGTTACGAGCAGTACTTC. This translates into CASSYGTSGYEQYF.

V usage is TRBV4-1 and J usage is TRBJ1-5, with D unclear. The CDR3 runs to 14 residues. Trimming stripped 8 bases from V and 0 bases from J, with 11 bases between. Germline CDR1 and CDR2: MGHRA and YSYEKL. The CDR3 sequence: CASWSAHSNQPQHF. The CDR3 DNA follows: TGCGCCAGCTGGTCGGCCCATAGCAATCAGCCCCAGCATTTT.

The CDR3 DNA is TGCGCCAGCAGCTTGGGGGGCCGGGAGGGTTCAGATACGCAGTATTTT. It encodes CASSLGGREGSDTQYF. The V and J genes are TRBV5-1 and TRBJ2-3; 8 nucleotides agree with TRBD2. There are 16 residues in the CDR3. Germline lookup yields CDR1 SGHRS and CDR2 YFSETQ. Germline trimming cut 0 bases from V and 4 bases from J; bases unmatched to any gene: 7.

The rearrangement joins TRBV7-2 to TRBJ2-2; D is uncertain. This CDR3 comprises 15 residues. CDR1 is SGHTA, CDR2 FQGNSA, per germline. The germline V and J ends were trimmed by 3 bases and 4 bases, with 12 bases remaining between them. CDR3 protein: CASSFWGSGTGELFF. The CDR3 DNA follows: TGTGCCAGCAGCTTTTGGGGTTCAGGCACCGGGGAGCTGTTTTTT.

This clone showed up many times. The CDR3 DNA sequence: TGTGCCAGCAGCCCATCGCTAACAGGGGTATTGATCAATGAGCAGTTCTTC. It is translated as CASSPSLTGVLINEQFF. V is TRBV9 and J is TRBJ2-1, with 7 nucleotides matching TRBD1. The trim removed 4 bases at V and 6 bases at J, leaving 16 bases unmatched. Germline CDR1 is SGDLS and CDR2 is YYNGEE. The CDR3 sequence is 17 residues long.

Only one count was recorded for this clone. This chain links TRBV9 with TRBJ2-7; D may be TRBD2 (5 bases). The CDR3 spans 14 residues. V shed 4 bases and J shed 0 bases, with 11 bases lying between them. Germline V gives CDR1 SGDLS, CDR2 YYNGEE. DNA of the CDR3: TGTGCCAGCAGCCCGACACGGGGCTCCTACGAGCAGTACTTC. The encoded protein is CASSPTRGSYEQYF.

The chain combines TRBV2 with TRBJ1-2, with no clear D. Germline-derived CDR1 and CDR2 are SNHLY and FYNNEI. Between the trimmed V and J ends, which lost 4 bases and 0 bases, there was a span of 12 bases. This CDR3 comprises 15 residues. The CDR3 spells CASSGRRGSNYGYTF. The CDR3 nucleotides read TGTGCCAGCAGTGGCCGCCGGGGATCTAACTATGGCTACACCTTC.

The genes are TRBV7-9 and TRBJ1-2; D perhaps matches TRBD1 (5 bases). This CDR3 contains 15 residues. V was cut by 1 base and J by 6 bases, with 15 bases left in between. Germline assignment: CDR1 SEHNR and CDR2 FQNEAQ (reference sequence). The CDR3 DNA follows: TGTGCCAGCAGCTTAGGGGTTTTTGGAGGGGATGGCTACACCTTC. The encoded protein is CASSLGVFGGDGYTF.

CDR3 amino acids: CASRENSNEKLFF. The CDR3 nucleotides read TGTGCCAGCAGGGAAAACTCTAATGAAAAACTGTTTTTT. The J gene is TRBJ1-4, the V gene TRBV2; no clear D. From germline, CDR1 is SNHLY and CDR2 FYNNEI. V lost 6 bases to trimming and J lost 3 bases, with 8 bases between them. CDR3 length equals 13 residues. The whole variable domain, filled in from reference TRBV2 and TRBJ1-4, reads EPEVTQTPSHQVTQMGQEVILRCVPISNHLYFYWYRQILGQKVEFLVSFYNNEISEKSEIFDDQFSVERPDGSNFTLKIRSTKLEDSAMYFCASRENSNEKLFFGSGTQLSVL.

The chain carries TRBV6-1 and TRBJ2-7, with 8 bases matching TRBD1. Germline V lookup: CDR1 MNHNS, CDR2 SASEGT. V shed 6 bases and J 3 bases; nucleotides not matched to a gene: 10. The CDR3 is made up of 15 amino acids. CDR3 amino acids: CASSPGQGSHYEQYF. The CDR3, as DNA: TGTGCCAGCAGCCCTGGACAGGGCTCCCACTACGAGCAGTACTTC.

The J gene is TRBJ2-1, the V gene TRBV7-3, with D possibly matching TRBD1 (5 bases). Trimming removed 5 bases at V and 0 bases at J, with 17 bases between. CDR1 SGHTA and CDR2 FQGTGA come from the germline V gene. The CDR3 totals 17 residues. This chain's CDR3 is CASSQGEHLPSYNEQFF. In DNA form, the CDR3 reads TGTGCCAGCAGCCAAGGGGAACACCTCCCCTCCTACAATGAGCAGTTCTTC.

The chain employs TRBV28 and TRBJ1-3; the D gene is possibly TRBD1 (6 bases). The V gene lost 5 bases and the J gene lost 4 bases, with 12 bases spanning the gap. The CDR3 is made up of 14 amino acids. The germline CDR1 and CDR2 sequences are MDHEN and SYDVKM. The CDR3 region has the DNA TGTGCCAGCAGTCCCGGGACATCCGGAAACACCATATATTTT. Amino acids: CASSPGTSGNTIYF.

The J gene is TRBJ1-5, the V gene TRBV7-2; D is unclear. The CDR3 is 15 residues long. Germline V gives CDR1 SGHTA, CDR2 FQGNSA. V lost 1 base to trimming and J lost 1 base, with 8 bases between them. The CDR3 loop is CASSLDYSSNQPQHF. CDR3 in DNA: TGTGCCAGCAGCTTAGACTACTCGAGCAATCAGCCCCAGCATTTT.

Points on this clone: Other DNA sequences of this sample code for an identical CDR3. The chain is built from TRBV9 and TRBJ1-4; D unclear. Trimming cost V 0 bases and J 7 bases, with 10 bases left between them. Germline V gene sequence: CDR1 SGDLS, CDR2 YYNGEE. The CDR3 spans 14 residues. The CDR3 nucleotides are TGTGCCAGCAGCGTAGGAGGTGTGGGTGAAAAACTGTTTTTT. This codes for CASSVGGVGEKLFF.